The sequence of this T cell receptor (beta chain) was determined in a study of preoperative IRX-2 immunotherapy in early breast cancer. Regarding treatment: preoperative locoregional IRX-2 cytokine immunotherapy. This phase Ib study tested locoregional IRX-2 cytokine immunotherapy given before surgery. The method was immunoSEQ multiplex PCR; TCRdb's version includes in-frame clones alone and lacks a portion of them. The sample lists under 40,000 clones, 90% to 95% occurring once. Germline V gene lookup returns CDR1 SGHDN and CDR2 FVKESK. V dropped 5 bases and J dropped 4 bases, with 9 bases sitting between them. The CDR3 has 13 residues.

This sample was obtained from a patient treated with IRX-2 immunotherapy. This sequence was found in a human donor with breast cancer. The J gene is TRBJ2-1, the V gene TRBV14; D call uncertain. CDR3 in DNA: TGTGCCAGCAGCAAGGAGATTTACAATGAGCAGTTCTTC. It codes for CASSKEIYNEQFF.